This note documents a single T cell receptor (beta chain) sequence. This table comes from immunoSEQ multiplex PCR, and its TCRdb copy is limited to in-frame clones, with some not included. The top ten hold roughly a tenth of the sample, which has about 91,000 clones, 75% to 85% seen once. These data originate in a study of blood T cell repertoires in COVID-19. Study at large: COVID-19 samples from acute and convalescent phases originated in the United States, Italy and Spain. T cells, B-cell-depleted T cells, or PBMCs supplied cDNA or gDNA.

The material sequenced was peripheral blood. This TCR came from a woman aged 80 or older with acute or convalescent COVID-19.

The chain's CDR3 is CASRPTGQFGETQYF. The DNA of the CDR3 is TGTGCCAGCAGACCTACTGGACAGTTTGGGGAGACCCAGTACTTC. The chain recombines TRBV7-9 with TRBJ2-5, with D perhaps TRBD1 (6 bases). V lost 6 bases, J lost 5 bases, and 19 bases lay in between. CDR3 length: 15 residues. Per germline, CDR1 SEHNR and CDR2 FQNEAQ (reference sequence).